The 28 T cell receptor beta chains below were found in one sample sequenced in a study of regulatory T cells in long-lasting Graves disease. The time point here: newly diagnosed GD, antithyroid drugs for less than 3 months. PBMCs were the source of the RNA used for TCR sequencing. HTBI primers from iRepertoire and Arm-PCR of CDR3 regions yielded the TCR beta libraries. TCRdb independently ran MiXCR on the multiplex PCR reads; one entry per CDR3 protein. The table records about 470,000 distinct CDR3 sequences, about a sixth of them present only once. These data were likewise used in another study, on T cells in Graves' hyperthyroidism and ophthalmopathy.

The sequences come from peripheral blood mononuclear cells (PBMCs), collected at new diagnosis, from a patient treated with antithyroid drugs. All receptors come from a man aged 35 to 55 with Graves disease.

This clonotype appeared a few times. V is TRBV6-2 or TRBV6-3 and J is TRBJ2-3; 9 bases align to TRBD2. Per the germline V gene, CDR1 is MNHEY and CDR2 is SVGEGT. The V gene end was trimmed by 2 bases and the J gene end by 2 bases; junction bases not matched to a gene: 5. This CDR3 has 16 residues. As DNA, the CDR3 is TGTGCCAGCAGTTACGGCGCGGGAGGGCCCACAGATACGCAGTATTTT. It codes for CASSYGAGGPTDTQYF.

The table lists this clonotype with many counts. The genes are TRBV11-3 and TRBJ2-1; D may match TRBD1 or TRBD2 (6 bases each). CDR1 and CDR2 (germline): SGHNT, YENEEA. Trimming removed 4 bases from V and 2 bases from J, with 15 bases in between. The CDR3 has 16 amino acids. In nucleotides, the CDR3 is TGTGCCAGCAGCTCCGGGGGCGGGTTAACCTACAATGAGCAGTTCTTC. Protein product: CASSSGGGLTYNEQFF.

CDR3 sequence: CASSRLGLAKNIQYF. The CDR3 DNA is TGCGCCAGCAGCCGCCTCGGGTTAGCCAAAAACATTCAGTACTTC. The chain recombines TRBV4-1 with TRBJ2-4; D uncertain. The length of the CDR3 is 15 residues. CDR1 and CDR2 (germline): MGHRA, YSYEKL. The V and J ends lost 4 bases and 0 bases respectively, with 10 bases between them.

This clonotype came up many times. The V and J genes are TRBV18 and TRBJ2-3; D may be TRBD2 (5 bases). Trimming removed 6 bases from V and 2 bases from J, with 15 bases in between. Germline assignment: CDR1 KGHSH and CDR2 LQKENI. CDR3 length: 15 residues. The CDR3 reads CASSQAGKNTDTQYF. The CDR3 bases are TGTGCCAGCTCCCAAGCCGGGAAAAACACAGATACGCAGTATTTT.

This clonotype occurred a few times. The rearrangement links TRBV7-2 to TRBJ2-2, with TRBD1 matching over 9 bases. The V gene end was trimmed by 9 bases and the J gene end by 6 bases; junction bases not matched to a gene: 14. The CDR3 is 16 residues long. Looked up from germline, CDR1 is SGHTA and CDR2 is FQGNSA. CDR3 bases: TGTGCCAGTCAGCCCGGGGGACAGGGTTCTCCCGGGGAGCTGTTTTTT. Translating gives CASQPGGQGSPGELFF.

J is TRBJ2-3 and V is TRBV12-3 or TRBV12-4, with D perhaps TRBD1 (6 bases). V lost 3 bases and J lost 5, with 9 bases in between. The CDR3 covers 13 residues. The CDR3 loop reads CASSFRGGDTQYF. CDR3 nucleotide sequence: TGTGCCAGCAGTTTCAGGGGTGGAGATACGCAGTATTTT.

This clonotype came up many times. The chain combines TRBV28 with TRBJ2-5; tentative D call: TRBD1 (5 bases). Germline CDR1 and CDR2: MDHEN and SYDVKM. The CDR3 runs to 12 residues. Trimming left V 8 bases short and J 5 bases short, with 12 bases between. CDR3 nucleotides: TGTGCCAGCGGGGCAGGGTGGGAGACCCAGTACTTC. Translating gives CASGAGWETQYF.

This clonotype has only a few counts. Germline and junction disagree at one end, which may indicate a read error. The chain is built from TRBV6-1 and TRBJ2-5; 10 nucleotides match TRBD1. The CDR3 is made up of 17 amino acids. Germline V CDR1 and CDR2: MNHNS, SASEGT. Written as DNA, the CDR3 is TGTGCCAGCAGTGTAGGGACAGGGGAGGGTTACCACGAGACCCAGTACTTC. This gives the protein CASSVGTGEGYHETQYF.

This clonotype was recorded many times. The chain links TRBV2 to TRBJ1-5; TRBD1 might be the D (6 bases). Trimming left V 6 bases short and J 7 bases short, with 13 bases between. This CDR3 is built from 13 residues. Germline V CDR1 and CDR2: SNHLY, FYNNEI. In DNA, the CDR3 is TGTGCCAGCAGAGATACAGGGATCCAGCCCCAGCATTTT. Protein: CASRDTGIQPQHF.

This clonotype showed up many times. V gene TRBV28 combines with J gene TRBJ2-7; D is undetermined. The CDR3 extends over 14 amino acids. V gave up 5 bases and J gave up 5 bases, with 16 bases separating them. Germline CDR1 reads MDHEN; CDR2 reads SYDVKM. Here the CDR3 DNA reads TGTGCCAGCAGTCCCGTATCCTTAAGGAACGAGCAGTACTTC. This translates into CASSPVSLRNEQYF.

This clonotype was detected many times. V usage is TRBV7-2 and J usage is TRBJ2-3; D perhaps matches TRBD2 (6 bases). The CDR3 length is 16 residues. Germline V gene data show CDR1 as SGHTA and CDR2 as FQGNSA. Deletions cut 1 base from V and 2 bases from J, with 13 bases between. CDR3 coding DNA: TGTGCCAGCAGCTTAGTCGGGGGATCGCTCACAGATACGCAGTATTTT. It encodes CASSLVGGSLTDTQYF.

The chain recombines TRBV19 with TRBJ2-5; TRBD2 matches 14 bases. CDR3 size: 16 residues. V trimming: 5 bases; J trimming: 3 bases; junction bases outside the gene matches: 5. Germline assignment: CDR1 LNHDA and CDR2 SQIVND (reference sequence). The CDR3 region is CASSGVTSGREETQYF. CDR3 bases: TGTGCCAGTAGTGGAGTGACTAGCGGGAGGGAAGAGACCCAGTACTTC.

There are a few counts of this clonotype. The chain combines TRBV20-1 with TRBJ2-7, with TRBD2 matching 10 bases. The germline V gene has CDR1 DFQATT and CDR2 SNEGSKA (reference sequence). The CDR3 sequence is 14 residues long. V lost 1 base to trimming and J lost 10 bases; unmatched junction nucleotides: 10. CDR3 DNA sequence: TGCAGTGCTAGAGGGGGGGCTAGCGGGAGCCCACAGTACTTC. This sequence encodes CSARGGASGSPQYF.

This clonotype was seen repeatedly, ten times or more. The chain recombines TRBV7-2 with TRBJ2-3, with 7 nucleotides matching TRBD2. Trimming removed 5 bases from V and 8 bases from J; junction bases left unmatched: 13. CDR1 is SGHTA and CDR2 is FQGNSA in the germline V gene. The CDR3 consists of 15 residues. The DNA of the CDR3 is TGTGCCAGCAGCCTTAAAGCGGGGCACCGTGGTACGCAGTATTTT. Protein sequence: CASSLKAGHRGTQYF.

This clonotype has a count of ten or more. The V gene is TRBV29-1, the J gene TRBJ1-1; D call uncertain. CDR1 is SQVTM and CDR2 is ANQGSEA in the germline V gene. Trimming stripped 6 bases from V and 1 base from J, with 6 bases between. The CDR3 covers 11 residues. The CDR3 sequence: CSVKTNTEAFF. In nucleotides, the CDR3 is TGCAGCGTGAAGACGAACACTGAAGCTTTCTTT.

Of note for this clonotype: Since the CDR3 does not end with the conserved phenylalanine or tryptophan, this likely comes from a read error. The CDR3 sequence: CASSPTGETQYL. In DNA form, the CDR3 reads TGTGCCAGCAGTCCGACAGGAGAGACCCAGTACCTC. The chain links TRBV27 to TRBJ2-5, with a possible D match to TRBD1 (6 bases). Trimming left V 5 bases short and J 4 bases short, with 8 bases between. The length of the CDR3 is 12 residues. Germline CDR1 is MNHEY and CDR2 is SMNVEV (reference sequence).

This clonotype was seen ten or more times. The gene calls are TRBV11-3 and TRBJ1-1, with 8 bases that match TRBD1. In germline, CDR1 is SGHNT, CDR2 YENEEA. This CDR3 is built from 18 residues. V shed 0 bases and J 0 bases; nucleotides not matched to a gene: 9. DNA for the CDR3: TGTGCCAGCAGCTTAGAAACAGGGGGAGTGGGTATGAACACTGAAGCTTTCTTT. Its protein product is CASSLETGGVGMNTEAFF.

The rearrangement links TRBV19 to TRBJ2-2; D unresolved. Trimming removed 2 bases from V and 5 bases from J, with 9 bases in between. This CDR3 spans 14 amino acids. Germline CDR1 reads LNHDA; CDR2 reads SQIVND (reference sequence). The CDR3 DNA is TGTGCCAGTAGTATAAACAAATGGACCGGGGAGCTGTTTTTT. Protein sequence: CASSINKWTGELFF.

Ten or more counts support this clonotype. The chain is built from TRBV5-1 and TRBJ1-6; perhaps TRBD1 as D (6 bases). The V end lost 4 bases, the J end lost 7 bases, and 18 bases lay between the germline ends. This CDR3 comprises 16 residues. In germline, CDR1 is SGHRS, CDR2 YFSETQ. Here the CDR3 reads CASSASGGARNSPLHF. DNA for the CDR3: TGCGCCAGCAGCGCCTCGGGGGGGGCTCGGAATTCACCCCTCCACTTT.

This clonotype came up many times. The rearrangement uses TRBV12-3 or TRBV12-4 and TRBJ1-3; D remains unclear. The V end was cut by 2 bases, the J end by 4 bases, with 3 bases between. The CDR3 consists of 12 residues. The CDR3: CASSLLGNTIYF. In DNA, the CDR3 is TGTGCCAGCAGTTTATTGGGAAACACCATATATTTT.

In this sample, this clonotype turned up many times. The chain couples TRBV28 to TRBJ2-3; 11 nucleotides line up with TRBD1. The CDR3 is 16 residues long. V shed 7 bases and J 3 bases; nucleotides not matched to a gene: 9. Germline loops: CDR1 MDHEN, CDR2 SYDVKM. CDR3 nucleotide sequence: TGTGCCAGCACTACAGAGGGGACAGGGGGTACAGATACGCAGTATTTT. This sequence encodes CASTTEGTGGTDTQYF. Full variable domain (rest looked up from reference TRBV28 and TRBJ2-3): DVKVTQSSRYLVKRTGEKVFLECVQDMDHENMFWYRQDPGLGLRLIYFSYDVKMKEKGDIPEGYSVSREKKERFSLILESASTNQTSMYLCASTTEGTGGTDTQYFGPGTRLTVL.

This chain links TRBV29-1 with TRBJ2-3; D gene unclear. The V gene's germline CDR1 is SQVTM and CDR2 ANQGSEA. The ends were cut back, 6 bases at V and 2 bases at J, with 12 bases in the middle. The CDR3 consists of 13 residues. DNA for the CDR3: TGCAGCGTCCGTCCCCTATTCACAGATACGCAGTATTTT. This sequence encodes CSVRPLFTDTQYF.

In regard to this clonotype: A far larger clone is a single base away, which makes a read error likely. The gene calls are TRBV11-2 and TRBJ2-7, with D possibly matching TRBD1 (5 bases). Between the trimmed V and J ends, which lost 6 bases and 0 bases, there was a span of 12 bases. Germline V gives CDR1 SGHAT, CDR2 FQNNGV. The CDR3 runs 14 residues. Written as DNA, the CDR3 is TGTGCCAGCAGTCTTCAGGGTGTCTCCTACGAGCAGTACTTC. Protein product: CASSLQGVSYEQYF.

The CDR3 here is CASNPTGSYEQYF. The CDR3 region has the DNA TGTGCCAGCAACCCGACAGGTTCCTACGAGCAGTACTTC. The J gene is TRBJ2-7, the V gene TRBV6-1, with a tentative D call TRBD1 (6 bases). Germline lookup yields CDR1 MNHNS and CDR2 SASEGT. The V and J ends lost 7 bases and 1 base respectively, with 11 bases between them. The CDR3 has 13 residues.

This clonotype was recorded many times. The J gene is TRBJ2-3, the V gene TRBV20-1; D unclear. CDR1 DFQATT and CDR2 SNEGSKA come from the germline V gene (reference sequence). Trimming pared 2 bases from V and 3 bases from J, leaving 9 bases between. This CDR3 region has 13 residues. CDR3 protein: CSARSSRTDTQYF. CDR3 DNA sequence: TGCAGTGCTAGATCCAGTCGTACAGATACGCAGTATTTT.

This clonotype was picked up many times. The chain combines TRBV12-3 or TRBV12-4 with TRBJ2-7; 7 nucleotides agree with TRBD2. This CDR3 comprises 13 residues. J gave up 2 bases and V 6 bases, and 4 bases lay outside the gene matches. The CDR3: CASSPSGAYEQYF. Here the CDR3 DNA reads TGTGCCAGCAGCCCGAGCGGGGCCTACGAGCAGTACTTC.

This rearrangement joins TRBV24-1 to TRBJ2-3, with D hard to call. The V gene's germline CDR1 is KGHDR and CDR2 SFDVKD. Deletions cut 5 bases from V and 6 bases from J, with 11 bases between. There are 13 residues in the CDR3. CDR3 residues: CATSGPMEDTQYF. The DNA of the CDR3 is TGTGCCACCAGTGGCCCCATGGAGGATACGCAGTATTTT.

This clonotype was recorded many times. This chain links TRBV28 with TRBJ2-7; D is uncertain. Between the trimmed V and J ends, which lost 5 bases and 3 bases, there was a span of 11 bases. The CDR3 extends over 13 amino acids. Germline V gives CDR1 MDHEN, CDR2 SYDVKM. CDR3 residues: CASSLLPYYEQYF. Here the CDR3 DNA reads TGTGCCAGCAGTCTACTCCCCTACTACGAGCAGTACTTC.